The subject of this entry is one TCR beta chain. These data belong to a study of CD8 T cells in Susac syndrome. Random hexamers were used to reverse transcribe the RNA input (about 0.5 to 1 ug). TCRdb re-called the immunoSEQ multiplex PCR reads through MiXCR, storing one row per CDR3 protein. This sample has about 200,000 distinct CDR3 sequences; more than 85% occur once, and the top ten carry over 0.075%. There are 17 residues in the CDR3. V was pared by 5 bases and J by 5 bases, with 12 bases of the junction left unmatched. Sequenced input: CD4+ T cells from PBMCs. The TCR comes from a human donor with Susac syndrome. The chain couples TRBV12-3 or TRBV12-4 to TRBJ2-3; 11 positions agree with TRBD1. The CDR3 coding sequence is TGTGCCAGCAGTCCAAATACCGGGACAGGGGGGGAAGATACGCAGTATTTT. This encodes CASSPNTGTGGEDTQYF.